The 10 T cell receptor beta chains presented below share a single source sample, sequenced in a study of blood T cell repertoires in COVID-19. Some clones are missing from TCRdb's copy, which holds only in-frame ones; the method was immunoSEQ multiplex PCR. The data hold 330,000 or so clones, with roughly 84% observed a single time. Sequenced material: PBMCs or T cells enriched from blood (not recorded which). The receptors originated from a woman between 25 and 40 years old who had recovered from COVID-19.

The V and J genes are TRBV5-4 and TRBJ2-3; TRBD2 might be the D (6 bases). This CDR3 is built from 16 residues. V gave up 4 bases and J gave up 3 bases, with 18 bases separating them. The germline V gene encodes CDR1 SGHNT and CDR2 YYREEE (reference sequence). CDR3 nucleotides: TGTGCCAGCAGCCTATCGACTAGAGTGGATACAGATACGCAGTATTTT. Its translation is CASSLSTRVDTDTQYF. The full variable domain, with the rest looked up from reference TRBV5-4 and TRBJ2-3, is ETGVTQSPTHLIKTRGQQVTLRCSSQSGHNTVSWYQQALGQGPQFIFQYYREEENGRGNFPPRFSGLQFPNYSSELNVNALELDDSALYLCASSLSTRVDTDTQYFGPGTRLTVL.

The chain joins TRBV2 to TRBJ2-7; 10 bases align to TRBD2. The CDR3 is 16 amino acids. Germline CDR1 is SNHLY and CDR2 is FYNNEI. Unmatched junction bases numbered 6, after V lost 2 bases and J lost 2 bases. CDR3 in amino acids: CASSELVTSGTYEQYF. The CDR3 nucleotides read TGTGCCAGCAGTGAACTGGTAACTAGCGGGACCTACGAGCAGTACTTC.

This chain uses TRBV15 with TRBJ2-1; D is unresolved. V was cut by 4 bases and J by 5 bases, with 6 bases left in between. Germline assignment: CDR1 LNHNV and CDR2 YYDKDF (reference sequence). This CDR3 spans 12 amino acids. The CDR3 sequence: CATSTRDNEQFF. As DNA, the CDR3 is TGTGCCACCAGCACCCGGGACAATGAGCAGTTCTTC.

This chain connects TRBV30 to TRBJ1-5, with 7 bases identical to TRBD1. This CDR3 is built from 14 residues. With 3 bases clipped from V and 7 bases from J, the junction kept 9 bases outside the gene matches. CDR1 and CDR2 (germline): GTSNPN, SVGIG (reference sequence). The CDR3 reads CAWRETGSKQPQHF. As DNA, the CDR3 is TGTGCCTGGAGGGAGACAGGGTCGAAACAGCCCCAGCATTTT.

The V call is TRBV2, the J call TRBJ1-5; D ambiguous. The CDR3 is 15 residues long. Germline lookup yields CDR1 SNHLY and CDR2 FYNNEI. The V gene lost 4 bases and the J gene lost 7 bases, with 17 bases spanning the gap. The CDR3 here is CASSGSQLYGQPQHF. The CDR3 nucleotides are TGTGCCAGCAGTGGGAGTCAGCTATACGGACAGCCCCAGCATTTT. Using reference TRBV2 and TRBJ1-5 for the parts outside the CDR3, the full variable domain is EPEVTQTPSHQVTQMGQEVILRCVPISNHLYFYWYRQILGQKVEFLVSFYNNEISEKSEIFDDQFSVERPDGSNFTLKIRSTKLEDSAMYFCASSGSQLYGQPQHFGDGTRLSIL.

The chain employs TRBV6-1 and TRBJ1-5, with 8 bases matching TRBD1. CDR3 length equals 15 residues. The V gene end was trimmed by 2 bases and the J gene end by 6 bases; junction bases not matched to a gene: 6. CDR1 is MNHNS, CDR2 SASEGT, per germline. In nucleotides, the CDR3 is TGTGCCAGCAGTGAATCCCTGACAGGGGTTCAGCCCCAGCATTTT. It encodes CASSESLTGVQPQHF.

The gene calls are TRBV19 and TRBJ1-6; 7 positions match TRBD1. Germline lookup yields CDR1 LNHDA and CDR2 SQIVND (reference sequence). V was clipped by 4 bases and J by 0 bases; unmatched bases: 3. The CDR3 consists of 16 residues. The chain's CDR3 is CASSKGARSYNSPLHF. CDR3 nucleotides: TGTGCCAGTAGTAAGGGGGCCCGCTCCTATAATTCACCCCTCCACTTT.

This chain uses TRBV4-1 with TRBJ1-4, with 7 bases aligning to TRBD1. This CDR3 comprises 14 residues. J lost 6 bases, V lost 1 base, and 2 bases had no gene match. Germline assignment: CDR1 MGHRA and CDR2 YSYEKL. Here the CDR3 reads CASSQVTGYEKLFF. CDR3 in DNA: TGCGCCAGCAGCCAAGTGACAGGGTATGAAAAACTGTTTTTT.

The CDR3 here is CASREIAGADTQYF. The CDR3 DNA is TGTGCCAGCAGAGAGATAGCGGGGGCAGATACGCAGTATTTT. This rearrangement joins TRBV6-6 to TRBJ2-3; 9 nucleotides line up with TRBD2. V lost 6 bases and J lost 4; bases outside the gene matches: 5. Germline V gene lookup returns CDR1 MNHNY and CDR2 SVGAGI (reference sequence). The CDR3 is made up of 14 amino acids.

The chain recombines TRBV19 with TRBJ1-5; weak D call: TRBD1 (6 bases). CDR1 and CDR2 from the germline V gene are LNHDA and SQIVND (reference sequence). This CDR3 is 15 amino acids long. V was shortened by 7 bases and J by 4 bases, with 17 bases between the two germline ends. The CDR3 sequence is CASTPSGGANQPQHF. The CDR3, as DNA: TGTGCCAGTACTCCCTCGGGGGGGGCGAATCAGCCCCAGCATTTT.